A single sample gave rise to the 3 T cell receptor beta chains below, sequenced in a study of cytomegalovirus exposure and HLA in healthy donors. The PCR employed 60 Vbeta primers together with 13 Jbeta primers. Produced via immunoSEQ multiplex PCR; TCRdb's table is partial and in-frame only. The sample holds around 140,000 clones. Sequencing was performed on PBMCs. The source of these receptors is a woman aged 40 to 50 in good health and CMV-seronegative.

V and J are TRBV27 and TRBJ2-1; the D gene is possibly TRBD1 (7 bases). The CDR3 is made up of 16 amino acids. Looked up from germline, CDR1 is MNHEY and CDR2 is SMNVEV (reference sequence). V was clipped by 3 bases and J by 0 bases, with 12 bases between them. The CDR3 DNA follows: TGTGCCAGCAGTTTGGAGGGGGCCCCCTCCTACAATGAGCAGTTCTTC. It yields the protein CASSLEGAPSYNEQFF.

The J gene is TRBJ1-1, the V gene TRBV4-1, with D perhaps matching TRBD1 (5 bases). This CDR3 has 16 amino acids. In germline, CDR1 is MGHRA, CDR2 YSYEKL. Trimming cost V 4 bases and J 5 bases, with 20 bases left between them. CDR3 in amino acids: CASSLERQYLGTEAFF. CDR3 in DNA: TGCGCCAGCAGCCTAGAGCGACAGTATTTGGGGACTGAAGCTTTCTTT.

V and J are TRBV5-5 and TRBJ1-1; D call uncertain. V was clipped by 4 bases and J by 11 bases, with 9 bases between them. The germline CDR1 and CDR2 sequences are SGHKS and YYEKEE (reference sequence). The CDR3 extends over 10 amino acids. The CDR3 reads CASSHGEAFF. In DNA, the CDR3 is TGTGCCAGCAGCCACGGTGAGGCTTTCTTT.